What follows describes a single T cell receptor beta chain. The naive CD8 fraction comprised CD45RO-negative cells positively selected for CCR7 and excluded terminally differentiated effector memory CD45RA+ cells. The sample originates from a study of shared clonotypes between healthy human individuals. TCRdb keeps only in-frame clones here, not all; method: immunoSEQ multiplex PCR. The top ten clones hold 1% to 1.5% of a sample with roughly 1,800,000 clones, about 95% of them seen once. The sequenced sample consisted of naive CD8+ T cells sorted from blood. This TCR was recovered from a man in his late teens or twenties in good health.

The CDR3 DNA sequence: TGTGCCAGCAGGACACGGGACAGGGGATACGAGCAGTACTTC. Protein product: CASRTRDRGYEQYF. This rearrangement joins TRBV6-5 to TRBJ2-7, with 10 bases fitting TRBD1. V lost 6 bases to trimming and J lost 4 bases; unmatched junction nucleotides: 6. Germline V gene data show CDR1 as MNHEY and CDR2 as SVGAGI. The CDR3 has 14 amino acids.